This T cell receptor (beta chain) appears in the sequencing data of a study of T cells in narcolepsy (dated by TCRdb to 2016 to 2019). Describing the broader study: Patients with narcolepsy type 1 or type 2 (NT1, NT2) and healthy control donors were enrolled in the study. Autoreactive T cells targeting hypocretin neuron self-antigens (hypocretin, TRIB2) were sought in narcolepsy patients, and TCR Vbeta sequencing was used to track clonotypes in blood and CSF. What the research found in general, with its limitations: Some blood memory CD4+ repertoires from patients and controls contained no sequences matching autoreactive T cell clones. Autoreactive clonotypes were reported to be detected serially in the blood of the same patients and of different patients, but not in the blood of healthy controls. Numbers of sequenced blood memory CD4+ clonotypes were comparable, with averages of some 38,000 in patients and approximately 30,000 in controls. HCRT-specific and TRIB2-specific autoreactive clonotypes were highlighted in plots that compared CD4+ T cell clonotypes in CSF versus blood from the same patient.

This clone was seen a few times. Its antigen is not yet known. The input lacks base qualities; no much larger clone sits a single base away. The CDR3, cysteine through phenylalanine, is 13 amino acids long. Kept here is only the CDR3 DNA, which spans 39 bases and is read in frame from base 1. CDR1 and CDR2 (SNHLY, FYNNEI) derive from the germline V gene. The V end gives up 8 bases and the J end 3 bases, leaving 4 bases in the junction not matched to a gene. Memory CD4+ T cells were sorted ex vivo from peripheral blood of narcolepsy patients and healthy controls for TCR Vbeta sequencing. Preparation of the library involved the immunoSEQ multiplex PCR assay. The clones in this table, taken by TCRdb from immuneACCESS, are in-frame only. Not every clone is retained; where verified, under half of the shortfall comes from an unresolved V gene, and the cause of the rest is unknown. This sample is represented by approximately 30,000 clones; roughly 80% of them were singletons. The top ten clones comprise approximately 1% of the sample.

This chain joins TRBV2 to TRBJ1-5; TRBD1 aligns with 7 central bases. The sequence was collected from a human donor in good health. Material for sequencing was memory (CD45RA-) CD4+ T cells from blood. The intended sense of this specimen's cell subset or site label: memory T cells sorted ex vivo from peripheral blood. The CDR3 is CASSGQPNQPQHF. The nucleotide sequence reads as follows: TGTGCCAGCTCGGGACAGCCCAATCAGCCCCAGCATTTT.